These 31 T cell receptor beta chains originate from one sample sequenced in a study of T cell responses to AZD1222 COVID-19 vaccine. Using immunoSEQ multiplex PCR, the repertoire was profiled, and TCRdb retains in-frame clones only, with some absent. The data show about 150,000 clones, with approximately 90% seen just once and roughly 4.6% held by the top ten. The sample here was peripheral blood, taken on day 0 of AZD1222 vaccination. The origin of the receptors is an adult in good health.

The CDR3 sequence: CASSLDRTGVWYEQYF. CDR3 in DNA: TGTGCCAGCAGCTTAGATCGGACAGGGGTATGGTACGAGCAGTACTTC. The J gene is TRBJ2-7, the V gene TRBV11-2; 9 nucleotides agree with TRBD1. Germline-derived CDR1 and CDR2 are SGHAT and FQNNGV. J was trimmed by 4 bases and V by 0 bases; bases with no gene match: 7. This CDR3 is built from 16 residues.

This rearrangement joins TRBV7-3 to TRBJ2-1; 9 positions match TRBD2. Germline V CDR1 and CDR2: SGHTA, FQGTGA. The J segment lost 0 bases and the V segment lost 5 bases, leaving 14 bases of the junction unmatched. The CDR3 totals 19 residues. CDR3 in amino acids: CASSPLASGADSSYNEQFF. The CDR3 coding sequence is TGTGCCAGCAGCCCCCTGGCTAGCGGGGCCGATAGCTCCTACAATGAGCAGTTCTTC.

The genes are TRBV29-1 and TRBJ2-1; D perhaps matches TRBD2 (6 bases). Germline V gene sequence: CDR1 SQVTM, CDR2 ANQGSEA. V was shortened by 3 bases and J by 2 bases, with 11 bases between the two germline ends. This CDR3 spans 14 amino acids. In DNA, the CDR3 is TGCAGCGTTGACCTACGGGGGACCTACAATGAGCAGTTCTTC. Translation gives CSVDLRGTYNEQFF.

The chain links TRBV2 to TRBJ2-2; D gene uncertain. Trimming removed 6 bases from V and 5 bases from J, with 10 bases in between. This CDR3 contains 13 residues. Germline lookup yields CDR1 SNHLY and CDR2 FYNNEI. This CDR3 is CASSLLGTGELFF. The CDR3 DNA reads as TGTGCCAGCAGCTTGCTAGGAACCGGGGAGCTGTTTTTT. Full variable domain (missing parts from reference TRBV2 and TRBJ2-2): EPEVTQTPSHQVTQMGQEVILRCVPISNHLYFYWYRQILGQKVEFLVSFYNNEISEKSEIFDDQFSVERPDGSNFTLKIRSTKLEDSAMYFCASSLLGTGELFFGEGSRLTVL.

The CDR3 region is CASSSGLLDSGANVLTF. The CDR3 bases are TGCGCCAGCAGCTCGGGACTTCTAGACTCTGGGGCCAACGTCCTGACTTTC. This chain uses TRBV5-1 with TRBJ2-6; a weak D match, TRBD2 (6 bases). V was shortened by 3 bases and J by 0 bases, with 13 bases between the two germline ends. Germline assignment: CDR1 SGHRS and CDR2 YFSETQ. The CDR3 contains 17 residues.

CDR3 in amino acids: CSVEDRLGSSGNTIYF. CDR3 DNA sequence: TGCAGCGTTGAAGATCGTCTGGGAAGCTCTGGAAACACCATATATTTT. This rearrangement joins TRBV29-1 to TRBJ1-3; no reliable D call. Trimming removed 0 bases at V and 0 bases at J, with 12 bases between. The CDR3 runs to 16 residues. In germline, CDR1 is SQVTM, CDR2 ANQGSEA.

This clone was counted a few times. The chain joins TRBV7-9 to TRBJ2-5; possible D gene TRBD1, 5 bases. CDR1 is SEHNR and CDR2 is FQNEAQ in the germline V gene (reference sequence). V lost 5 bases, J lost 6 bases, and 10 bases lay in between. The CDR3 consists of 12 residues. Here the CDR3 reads CASSPDMQTQYF. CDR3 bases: TGTGCCAGCAGCCCGGACATGCAGACCCAGTACTTC.

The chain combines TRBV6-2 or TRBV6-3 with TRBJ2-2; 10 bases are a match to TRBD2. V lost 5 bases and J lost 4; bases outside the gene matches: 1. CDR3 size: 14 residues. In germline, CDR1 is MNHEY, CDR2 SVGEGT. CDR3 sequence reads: CASSSGRATGELFF. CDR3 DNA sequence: TGTGCCAGCAGTAGCGGGAGGGCCACCGGGGAGCTGTTTTTT.

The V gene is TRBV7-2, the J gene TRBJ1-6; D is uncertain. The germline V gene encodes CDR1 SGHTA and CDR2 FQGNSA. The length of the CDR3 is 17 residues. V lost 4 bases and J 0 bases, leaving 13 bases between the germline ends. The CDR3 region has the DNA TGTGCCAGCAGCTCCTGGACGGGGAGCTCCTATAATTCACCCCTCCACTTT. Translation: CASSSWTGSSYNSPLHF.

The CDR3, as DNA: TGCGCCAGCAGCTTGGCCCCCAGGGGGCTGTCACCCCTCCACTTT. It yields the protein CASSLAPRGLSPLHF. This sequence joins TRBV5-1 and TRBJ1-6; 8 bases match TRBD1. The CDR3 runs 15 residues. Germline CDR1 and CDR2: SGHRS and YFSETQ. J gave up 10 bases and V 0 bases, and 6 bases lay outside the gene matches.

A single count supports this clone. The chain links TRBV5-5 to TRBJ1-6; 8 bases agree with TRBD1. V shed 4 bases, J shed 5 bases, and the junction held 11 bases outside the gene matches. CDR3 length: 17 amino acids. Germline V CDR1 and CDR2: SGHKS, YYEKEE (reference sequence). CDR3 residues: CASSPGRQGANNSPLHF. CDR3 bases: TGTGCCAGCAGCCCCGGGAGGCAGGGGGCCAATAATTCACCCCTCCACTTT.

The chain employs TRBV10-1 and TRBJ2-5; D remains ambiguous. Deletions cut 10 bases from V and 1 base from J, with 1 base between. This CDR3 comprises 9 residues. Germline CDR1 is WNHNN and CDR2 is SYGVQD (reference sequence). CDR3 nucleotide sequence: TGCGCCACCCAAGAGACCCAGTACTTC. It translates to CATQETQYF.

CDR3 residues: CASSQVGGVGYTF. CDR3 coding DNA: TGCGCCAGCAGCCAAGTCGGGGGGGTTGGCTACACCTTC. The chain uses TRBV4-1 and TRBJ1-2, with D possibly matching TRBD1 (5 bases). Germline V gene sequence: CDR1 MGHRA, CDR2 YSYEKL. This CDR3 has 13 residues. Trimming left V 1 base short and J 7 bases short, with 10 bases between.

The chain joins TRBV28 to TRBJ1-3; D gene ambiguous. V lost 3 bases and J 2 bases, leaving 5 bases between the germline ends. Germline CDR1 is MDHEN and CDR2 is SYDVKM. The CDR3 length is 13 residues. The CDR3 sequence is CASSFDAGNTIYF. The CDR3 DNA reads TGTGCCAGCAGTTTCGACGCTGGAAACACCATATATTTT.

The CDR3 bases are TGCGCCAGCAGTGCCTCCCTCGGAGGAAACACAGATACGCAGTATTTT. Amino acids: CASSASLGGNTDTQYF. The V call is TRBV10-2, the J call TRBJ2-3; D may be TRBD2 (5 bases). Looked up from germline, CDR1 is WSHSY and CDR2 is SAAADI. This CDR3 has 16 amino acids. Trimming shortened V by 4 bases and J by 2 bases, and 16 bases separated the two germline ends.

The CDR3 region has the DNA TGTGCCACCGGAGAGGGTGTCGACGAGCAGTACTTC. The encoded protein is CATGEGVDEQYF. V gene TRBV7-9 combines with J gene TRBJ2-7; TRBD2 is a possible D gene (5 bases). Germline V gives CDR1 SEHNR, CDR2 FQNEAQ (reference sequence). V was trimmed by 10 bases and J by 5 bases, leaving 15 bases between them. The CDR3 contains 12 residues.

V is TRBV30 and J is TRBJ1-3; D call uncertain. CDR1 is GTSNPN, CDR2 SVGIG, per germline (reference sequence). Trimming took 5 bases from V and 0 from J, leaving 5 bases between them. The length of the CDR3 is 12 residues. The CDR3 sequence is CAWSASGNTIYF. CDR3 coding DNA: TGTGCCTGGTCTGCCTCTGGAAACACCATATATTTT.

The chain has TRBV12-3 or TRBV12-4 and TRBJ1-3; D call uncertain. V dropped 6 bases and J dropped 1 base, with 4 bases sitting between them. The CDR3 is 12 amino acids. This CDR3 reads CASRRSGNTIYF. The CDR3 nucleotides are TGTGCCAGCAGACGTTCTGGAAACACCATATATTTT.

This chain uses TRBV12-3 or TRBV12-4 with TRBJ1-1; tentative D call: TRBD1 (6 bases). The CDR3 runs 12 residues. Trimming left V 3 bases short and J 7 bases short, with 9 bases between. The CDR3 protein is CASSFGQLEAFF. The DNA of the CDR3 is TGTGCCAGCAGTTTTGGACAGCTTGAAGCTTTCTTT.

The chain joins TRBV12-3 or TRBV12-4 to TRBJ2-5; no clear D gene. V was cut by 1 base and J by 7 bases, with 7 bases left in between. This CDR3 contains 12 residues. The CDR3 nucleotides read TGTGCCAGCAGTTTAGGGGCCCCGACCCAGTACTTC. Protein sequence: CASSLGAPTQYF.

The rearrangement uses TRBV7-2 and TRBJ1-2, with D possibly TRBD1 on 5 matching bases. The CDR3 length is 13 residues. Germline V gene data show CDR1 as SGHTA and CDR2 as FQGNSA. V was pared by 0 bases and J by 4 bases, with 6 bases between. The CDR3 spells CASSLADSYGYTF. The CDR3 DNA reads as TGTGCCAGCAGCTTAGCCGACAGCTATGGCTACACCTTC.

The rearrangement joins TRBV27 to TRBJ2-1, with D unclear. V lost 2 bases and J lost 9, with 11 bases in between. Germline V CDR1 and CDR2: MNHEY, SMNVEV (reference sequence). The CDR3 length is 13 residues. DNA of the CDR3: TGTGCCAGCAGTTTAGTGGATAACGGTGAGCAGTTCTTC. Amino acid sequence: CASSLVDNGEQFF.

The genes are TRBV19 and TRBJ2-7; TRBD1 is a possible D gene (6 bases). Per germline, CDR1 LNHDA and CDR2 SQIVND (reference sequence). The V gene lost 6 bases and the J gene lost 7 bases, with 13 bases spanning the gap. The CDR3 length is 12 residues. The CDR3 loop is CASSGQTREQYF. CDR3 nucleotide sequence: TGTGCCAGTAGCGGACAGACTCGGGAGCAGTACTTC.

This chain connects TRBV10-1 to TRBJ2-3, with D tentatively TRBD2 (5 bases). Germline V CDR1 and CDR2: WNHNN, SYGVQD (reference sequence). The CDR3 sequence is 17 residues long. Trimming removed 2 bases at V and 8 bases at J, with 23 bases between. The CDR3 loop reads CASSEGGGGGLRGTQYF. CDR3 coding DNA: TGCGCCAGCAGTGAGGGCGGCGGAGGTGGGCTTCGGGGTACGCAGTATTTT.

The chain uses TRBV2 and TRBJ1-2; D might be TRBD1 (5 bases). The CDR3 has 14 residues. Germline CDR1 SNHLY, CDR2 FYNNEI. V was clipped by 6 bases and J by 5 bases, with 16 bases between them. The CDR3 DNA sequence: TGTGCCAGCAGCGGTAGTCAGGGTATTTATGGCTACACCTTC. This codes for CASSGSQGIYGYTF.

The DNA for the CDR3 is TGTGCCAGCAGTTCAACAGGGCGAGGAGTCTATGGCTACACCTTC. This sequence encodes CASSSTGRGVYGYTF. This chain uses TRBV28 with TRBJ1-2, with a weak D call TRBD1 (6 bases). Trimming took off 4 bases at V and 4 bases at J, with 16 bases between the two ends. This CDR3 contains 15 residues. Germline V gene lookup returns CDR1 MDHEN and CDR2 SYDVKM.

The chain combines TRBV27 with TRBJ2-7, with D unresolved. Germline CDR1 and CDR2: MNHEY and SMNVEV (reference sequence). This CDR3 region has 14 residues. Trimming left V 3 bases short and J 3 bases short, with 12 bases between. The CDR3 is CASSLGHQLYEQYF. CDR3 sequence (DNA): TGTGCCAGCAGTTTGGGCCATCAACTCTACGAGCAGTACTTC.

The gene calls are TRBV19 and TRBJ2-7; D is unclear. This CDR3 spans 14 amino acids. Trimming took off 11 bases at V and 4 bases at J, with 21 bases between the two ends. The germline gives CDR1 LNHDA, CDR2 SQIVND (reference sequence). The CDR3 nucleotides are TGTGCCTCCCGACGCCGAGAGGAAGATTACGAGCAGTACTTC. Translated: CASRRREEDYEQYF.

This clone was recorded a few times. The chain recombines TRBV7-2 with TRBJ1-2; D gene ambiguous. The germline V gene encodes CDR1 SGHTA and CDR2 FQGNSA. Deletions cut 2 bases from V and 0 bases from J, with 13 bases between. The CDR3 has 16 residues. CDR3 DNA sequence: TGTGCCAGCAGCTTAATGTTAGGATTATCTAACTATGGCTACACCTTC. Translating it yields CASSLMLGLSNYGYTF.

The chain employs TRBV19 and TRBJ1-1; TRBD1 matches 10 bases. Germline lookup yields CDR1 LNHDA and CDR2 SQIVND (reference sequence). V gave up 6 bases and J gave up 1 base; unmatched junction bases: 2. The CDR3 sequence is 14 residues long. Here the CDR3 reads CASRTGGANTEAFF. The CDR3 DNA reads TGTGCCAGTAGGACAGGGGGCGCGAACACTGAAGCTTTCTTT.

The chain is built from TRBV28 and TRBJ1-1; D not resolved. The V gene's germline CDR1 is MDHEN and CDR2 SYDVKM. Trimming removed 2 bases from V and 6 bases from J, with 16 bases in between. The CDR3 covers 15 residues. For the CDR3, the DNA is TGTGCCAGCAGTTTAGGGTTGCCGGGGTATGCTGAAGCTTTCTTT. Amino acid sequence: CASSLGLPGYAEAFF.